The 20 T cell receptor beta chains listed next were all sequenced from one sample in a study of blood T cell repertoires in COVID-19. The assay was immunoSEQ multiplex PCR, and TCRdb's table has in-frame clones only and misses some. The sample contains 250,000 to 400,000 clones, 88% of which appear only once. Sequencing was performed on peripheral blood. These receptors were taken from a woman in her twenties or thirties with COVID-19, enrolled during active disease.

The chain uses TRBV2 and TRBJ2-3, with TRBD2 matching 7 bases. Germline V gives CDR1 SNHLY, CDR2 FYNNEI. CDR3 length: 15 amino acids. The ends lost 5 bases at V and 4 bases at J; junction bases unmatched: 9. The CDR3 is CASSPRGLPSDTQYF. The CDR3 DNA reads TGTGCCAGCAGTCCACGGGGACTACCCTCAGATACGCAGTATTTT.

This chain uses TRBV6-5 with TRBJ1-2, with 10 bases matching TRBD1. The CDR3 loop spans 13 amino acids. Germline values: CDR1 MNHEY, CDR2 SVGAGI. V was pared by 5 bases and J by 5 bases, with 2 bases of the junction left unmatched. The CDR3 loop is CASSPDRGYGYTF. CDR3 DNA: TGTGCCAGCAGTCCGGACAGGGGGTATGGCTACACCTTC.

This clone was counted between two and nine times. The V and J genes are TRBV7-6 and TRBJ1-1, with D unclear. This CDR3 has 13 amino acids. V was trimmed by 1 base and J by 3 bases, leaving 6 bases between them. Germline lookup yields CDR1 SGHVS and CDR2 FNYEAQ. The CDR3 DNA reads TGTGCCAGCAGCTTAGACAGCTACACTGAAGCTTTCTTT. This translates into CASSLDSYTEAFF.

V usage is TRBV4-3 and J usage is TRBJ1-2, with D perhaps matching TRBD1 (6 bases). Germline V CDR1 and CDR2: LGHNA, YSLEER. V lost 0 bases to trimming and J lost 1 base, with 18 bases between them. The length of the CDR3 is 18 residues. The CDR3 region is CASSQDHRVPRINYGYTF. CDR3 nucleotides: TGCGCCAGCAGCCAAGATCACAGGGTCCCAAGAATTAACTATGGCTACACCTTC.

The rearrangement joins TRBV20-1 to TRBJ2-7, with TRBD1 identical over 8 bases. Trimming took 3 bases from V and 4 from J; bases not matched to a gene: 17. The germline CDR1 and CDR2 sequences are DFQATT and SNEGSKA (reference sequence). CDR3 length: 17 amino acids. Here the CDR3 DNA reads TGCAGTGCTAGTAGTGCAGGGGGCCCCTTGGGGGTATACGAGCAGTACGTC. Protein product: CSASSAGGPLGVYEQYV.

For the CDR3, the DNA is TGTGCCAGCAGTTTAGACAGCTACGAGCAGTACGTC. It translates to CASSLDSYEQYV. V usage is TRBV6-2 or TRBV6-3 and J usage is TRBJ2-7; D perhaps matches TRBD1 (5 bases). This CDR3 contains 12 residues. Trimming cost V 4 bases and J 3 bases, with 7 bases left between them. Germline V CDR1 and CDR2: MNHEY, SVGEGT.

As for this clone: One end of the junction fails to match germline, which may point to a read error. The V call is TRBV4-1, the J call TRBJ1-5; the match to TRBD1 covers 7 bases. The CDR3 length is 15 residues. Germline V CDR1 and CDR2: MGHRA, YSYEKL. The CDR3 loop is CASSQDWTGNEPQHF. CDR3 nucleotides: TGCGCCAGCAGCCAAGATTGGACAGGCAATGAGCCCCAGCATTTT.

This clone showed up just once. V usage is TRBV7-6 and J usage is TRBJ1-3, with TRBD1 as a possible D gene (5 bases). This CDR3 has 16 amino acids. Germline loops: CDR1 SGHVS, CDR2 FNYEAQ. Deletions cut 5 bases from V and 0 bases from J, with 14 bases between. The CDR3 DNA reads TGTGCCAGCAGCCCCCTAGGGGAAGACTCTGGAAACACCATATATTTT. It codes for CASSPLGEDSGNTIYF.

The V gene is TRBV11-2, the J gene TRBJ1-6, with a weak D call TRBD1 (6 bases). Germline V gene lookup returns CDR1 SGHAT and CDR2 FQNNGV. The CDR3 consists of 13 residues. V dropped 5 bases and J dropped 10 bases, with 12 bases sitting between them. The CDR3 protein is CASSQARGSPLHF. Written as DNA, the CDR3 is TGTGCCAGCAGCCAGGCCAGGGGATCACCCCTCCACTTT.

The sample holds one count of this clone. The chain carries TRBV7-2 and TRBJ1-3; 7 bases are shared with TRBD1. The CDR3 contains 15 residues. Germline V CDR1 and CDR2: SGHTA, FQGNSA. Trimming cost V 1 base and J 5 bases; bases outside gene matches: 5. The DNA of the CDR3 is TGTGCCAGCAGCTTAGGGGGACAGATAAGAAACACCATATATTTT. It yields the protein CASSLGGQIRNTIYF.

This chain connects TRBV5-8 to TRBJ2-3; 7 positions agree with TRBD1. V lost 4 bases, J lost 4 bases, and 12 bases stayed unmatched. This CDR3 has 16 residues. Germline loops: CDR1 SGHTS, CDR2 YDEGEE. The CDR3 region has the DNA TGTGCCAGCAGCCTTGGAAGGGGGCCTCGGGCAGATACGCAGTATTTT. Residues: CASSLGRGPRADTQYF.

The V gene is TRBV27, the J gene TRBJ1-2; 10 bases fit TRBD1. CDR3 length: 13 residues. Germline trimming cut 2 bases from V and 8 bases from J; bases unmatched to any gene: 2. Germline V gene lookup returns CDR1 MNHEY and CDR2 SMNVEV (reference sequence). The CDR3 here is CASSLGTGEGYTF. The CDR3 DNA sequence: TGTGCCAGCAGTTTAGGGACAGGGGAGGGCTACACCTTC.

This clone turned up a few times. CDR3 protein: CASSADGQGNQPQHF. The CDR3 bases are TGCGCCAGCAGCGCCGACGGACAGGGCAATCAGCCCCAGCATTTT. The chain joins TRBV5-1 to TRBJ1-5; 7 bases agree with TRBD1. The V gene end was trimmed by 4 bases and the J gene end by 2 bases; junction bases not matched to a gene: 6. CDR1 SGHRS and CDR2 YFSETQ come from the germline V gene. The CDR3 spans 15 residues.

This clone came up once. V gene TRBV4-1 combines with J gene TRBJ1-6; D is unresolved. The germline gives CDR1 MGHRA, CDR2 YSYEKL. The CDR3 runs 13 residues. V was cut by 2 bases and J by 8 bases, with 7 bases left in between. The CDR3 here is CASSQLVDSPLHF. The CDR3 DNA reads as TGCGCCAGCAGCCAACTAGTCGATTCACCCCTCCACTTT.

This clone was counted only a few times. This chain joins TRBV30 and TRBJ1-4, with 7 bases that match TRBD1. Germline V gene data show CDR1 as GTSNPN and CDR2 as SVGIG (reference sequence). Trimming at V came to 5 bases and at J to 0 bases, leaving 9 bases not matched to a gene. The CDR3 length is 16 residues. CDR3 amino acids: CAWHPGTVATNEKLFF. Here the CDR3 DNA reads TGTGCCTGGCATCCAGGGACAGTTGCAACTAATGAAAAACTGTTTTTT.

The chain has TRBV28 and TRBJ2-1, with 11 bases identical to TRBD2. V dropped 6 bases and J dropped 6; count of bases not matched to a gene: 13. Germline V CDR1 and CDR2: MDHEN, SYDVKM. The CDR3 runs 17 residues. CDR3 coding DNA: TGTGCCAGCAGAGTAGCGGGGGGGCCGTATAAGGGCAATGAGCAGTTCTTC. Translating it yields CASRVAGGPYKGNEQFF.

The gene calls are TRBV19 and TRBJ2-7, with 9 nucleotides matching TRBD1. V shed 9 bases and J 3 bases; nucleotides not matched to a gene: 12. This CDR3 spans 15 amino acids. Germline V CDR1 and CDR2: LNHDA, SQIVND (reference sequence). In nucleotides, the CDR3 is TGTGCCAGCAGATTGGAGACAGGGGGGATCTACGAGCAGTACTTC. Amino acid sequence: CASRLETGGIYEQYF.

The genes are TRBV2 and TRBJ1-3, with 9 nucleotides matching TRBD1. V dropped 5 bases and J dropped 4; count of bases not matched to a gene: 9. Germline CDR1 SNHLY, CDR2 FYNNEI. This CDR3 comprises 16 residues. The CDR3, as DNA: TGTGCCAGCAGTCCTAGGACAGGGGTGTTAGGAAACACCATATATTTT. Amino acids: CASSPRTGVLGNTIYF.

This clone was found once. The J gene is TRBJ2-2, the V gene TRBV4-3; 9 bases agree with TRBD2. J was trimmed by 7 bases and V by 0 bases; bases with no gene match: 15. Per the germline V gene, CDR1 is LGHNA and CDR2 is YSLEER. The CDR3 length is 19 residues. The CDR3 DNA sequence: TGCGCCAGCAGCCAAGATACGGCCCTAGGCGGGGGGGATGTCGGGGAGCTGTTTTTT. Amino acids: CASSQDTALGGGDVGELFF.

V is TRBV30 and J is TRBJ2-7, with 10 nucleotides matching TRBD2. Germline assignment: CDR1 GTSNPN and CDR2 SVGIG (reference sequence). This CDR3 is built from 16 residues. The V segment lost 5 bases and the J segment 3 bases; nucleotides outside the gene matches: 13. CDR3 sequence reads: CAWARRLAGGVYEQYF. CDR3 coding DNA: TGTGCCTGGGCGAGGAGACTAGCGGGCGGGGTCTACGAGCAGTACTTC.